These 30 T cell receptor beta chains came from one sample sequenced in a study of Graves' ophthalmopathy and Graves' hyperthyroidism. RNA served as the template for amplifying TCR beta CDR3 regions. First-round RT-PCR used HTBI primers; second-round multiplex PCR followed. One entry per CDR3 protein, called by TCRdb with MiXCR from the multiplex PCR reads. There are hundreds of thousands of distinct CDR3 sequences in the sample; roughly 41% occur only once, and 44% lies in the top ten. The sample comprised peripheral blood. Receptors originate from an adult man with Graves' ophthalmopathy.

The table lists this clonotype with a few counts. The chain links TRBV3-1 to TRBJ1-1, with TRBD1 matching over 7 bases. CDR1 LGHDT and CDR2 YNNKEL come from the germline V gene (reference sequence). Losses at the gene ends were 4 bases for V and 6 bases for J; bases not matched to a gene: 5. The CDR3 sequence is 13 residues long. In nucleotides, the CDR3 is TGTGCCAGCAGCCTGGGACAGAAGTCTGAAGCTTTCTTT. Protein: CASSLGQKSEAFF.

The gene calls are TRBV7-3 and TRBJ2-2; TRBD2 aligns across 7 bases. The J segment lost 7 bases and the V segment lost 6 bases, leaving 14 bases of the junction unmatched. The CDR3 length is 16 residues. The germline gives CDR1 SGHTA, CDR2 FQGTGA. The CDR3 spells CASRPLAEPLGGELFF. Here the CDR3 DNA reads TGTGCCAGCAGGCCTCTAGCGGAACCATTGGGCGGGGAGCTGTTTTTT.

This clonotype was counted a few times. The rearrangement uses TRBV6-7 and TRBJ1-5, with D unclear. TRBV6-7 is an ORF; its function is uncertain. The CDR3 covers 15 residues. Deletions cut 4 bases from V and 0 bases from J, with 10 bases between. The CDR3 is CASSCRWYSNQPQHF. The CDR3, as DNA: TGTGCCAGCAGTTGTCGATGGTATAGCAATCAGCCCCAGCATTTT.

The rearrangement joins TRBV29-1 to TRBJ2-3, with D maybe TRBD1 (6 bases). The CDR3 runs 13 residues. Germline-derived CDR1 and CDR2 are SQVTM and ANQGSEA. The V end was cut by 6 bases, the J end by 6 bases, with 16 bases between. DNA for the CDR3: TGCAGCGTGGGGGCCGGGTCTGGGGATACGCAGTATTTT. Its protein product is CSVGAGSGDTQYF.

The chain employs TRBV7-2 and TRBJ2-5; no firm D call. The J call is uncertain, as TRBJ2-3 better fits the DNA end. Germline V gives CDR1 SGHTA, CDR2 FQGNSA. This CDR3 contains 13 residues. CDR3 loop: CASSLRGEDTQYF. CDR3 in DNA: TGTGCCAGCAGCTTGCGTGGGGAAGATACGCAGTATTTT.

This clonotype was detected only a few times. The rearrangement uses TRBV19 and TRBJ2-7; TRBD1 matches at 7 bases. V was pared by 6 bases and J by 7 bases, with 9 bases of the junction left unmatched. The CDR3 covers 13 residues. Per germline, CDR1 LNHDA and CDR2 SQIVND (reference sequence). The CDR3 DNA reads TGTGCCAGTAGCCGTGCACAGGGACAGGAGCAGTACTTC. Translated: CASSRAQGQEQYF.

Turning to this clonotype: A junction end diverges from the germline sequence, so it may reflect a read error. The rearrangement links TRBV25-1 to TRBJ2-7; 7 bases map to TRBD2. Germline loops: CDR1 MGHDK, CDR2 SYGVNS. The CDR3 is made up of 16 amino acids. CDR3 residues: CASSQRGGTPSYEQCF. For the CDR3, the DNA is TGTGCCAGCAGCCAAAGGGGAGGGACTCCCTCCTACGAGCAGTGCTTC.

The V call is TRBV11-2, the J call TRBJ2-7, with TRBD2 matching over 11 bases. The CDR3 has 15 amino acids. V trimming: 6 bases; J trimming: 4 bases; junction bases outside the gene matches: 8. The germline V gene has CDR1 SGHAT and CDR2 FQNNGV. The CDR3 spells CASRGGTSGIYEQYF. CDR3 nucleotides: TGTGCCAGCAGAGGCGGGACTAGCGGAATATACGAGCAGTACTTC.

Notes on this clonotype: Given a much more abundant clone one base away, this may be a read error. V usage is TRBV10-3 and J usage is TRBJ2-2; a possible D gene is TRBD1 (6 bases). The germline V gene encodes CDR1 ENHRY and CDR2 SYGVKD. This CDR3 is 12 amino acids long. Trimming removed 10 bases at V and 13 bases at J, with 19 bases between. The CDR3 reads CATRDTSGPLFF. The CDR3, as DNA: TGTGCCACCAGGGACACTTCCGGGCCGCTGTTTTTT.

There are many counts of this clonotype. This chain joins TRBV5-1 and TRBJ2-7, with D possibly TRBD1 on 5 matching bases. The germline V gene encodes CDR1 SGHRS and CDR2 YFSETQ. The germline V and J ends were trimmed by 0 bases and 3 bases, with 10 bases remaining between them. The CDR3 covers 14 residues. CDR3 residues: CASSLDRNNYEQYF. As DNA, the CDR3 is TGCGCCAGCAGCTTGGACAGGAATAACTACGAGCAGTACTTC.

Notes on this clonotype: The CDR3 does not close with the conserved phenylalanine or tryptophan, likely indicating a read error. The chain recombines TRBV19 with TRBJ1-6; D ambiguous. Deletions cut 5 bases from V and 4 bases from J, with 6 bases between. Germline V CDR1 and CDR2: LNHDA, SQIVND (reference sequence). The CDR3 is 13 amino acids. In nucleotides, the CDR3 is TGTGCCAGTAGTTTTGGGTATAATTCACCCCTCCACCTT. Residues: CASSFGYNSPLHL.

This clonotype was detected only a few times. The chain links TRBV20-1 to TRBJ1-6; the match to TRBD1 covers 7 bases. Germline V gives CDR1 DFQATT, CDR2 SNEGSKA (reference sequence). This CDR3 spans 15 amino acids. Unmatched junction bases numbered 4, after V lost 3 bases and J lost 2 bases. The CDR3 DNA sequence: TGCAGTGCTAGGAAGGGGGCCGCCTATAATTCACCCCTCCACTTT. Protein sequence: CSARKGAAYNSPLHF.

This clonotype showed up many times. V gene TRBV15 combines with J gene TRBJ2-5; D may be TRBD2 (6 bases). Germline V gene lookup returns CDR1 LNHNV and CDR2 YYDKDF (reference sequence). V gave up 0 bases and J gave up 1 base, with 12 bases separating them. The CDR3 length is 16 residues. This CDR3 reads CATSRDQGGRQETQYF. The CDR3 nucleotides read TGTGCCACCAGCAGAGATCAGGGAGGCCGCCAAGAGACCCAGTACTTC.

This clonotype was seen at least ten times. The rearrangement links TRBV10-3 to TRBJ1-1; weak D call: TRBD1 (6 bases). Germline lookup yields CDR1 ENHRY and CDR2 SYGVKD. Trimming pared 6 bases from V and 1 base from J, leaving 12 bases between. The CDR3 covers 14 residues. The CDR3 reads CAIREQGGNTEAFF. CDR3 DNA sequence: TGTGCCATCAGAGAACAGGGAGGGAACACTGAAGCTTTCTTT.

The chain recombines TRBV4-3 with TRBJ1-6, with 9 bases lining up with TRBD1. Germline CDR1 LGHNA, CDR2 YSLEER. This CDR3 has 15 residues. The ends lost 0 bases at V and 9 bases at J; junction bases unmatched: 3. CDR3 region: CASSQEGQGISPLHF. The CDR3 DNA is TGCGCCAGCAGCCAAGAGGGACAGGGAATTTCACCCCTCCACTTT.

The chain has TRBV6-1 and TRBJ1-5, with 7 positions matching TRBD1. In germline, CDR1 is MNHNS, CDR2 SASEGT. The CDR3 is 16 amino acids. After removal of 5 bases from V and 7 bases from J, the junction contained 14 bases not matched to a gene. CDR3 coding DNA: TGTGCCAGCAGTTGGGCAGGGGGTATCTCTAACCAGCCCCAGCATTTT. Encoded protein: CASSWAGGISNQPQHF.

The genes are TRBV25-1 and TRBJ1-2, with D possibly being TRBD1 (6 bases). Trimming removed 4 bases at V and 2 bases at J, with 14 bases between. CDR1 and CDR2 from the germline V gene are MGHDK and SYGVNS. This CDR3 region has 15 residues. This CDR3 is CASSAGGGGNYGYTF. The CDR3 DNA reads as TGTGCCAGCAGTGCGGGGGGAGGGGGGAACTATGGCTACACCTTC.

This clonotype has a handful of counts. The rearrangement links TRBV30 to TRBJ2-5, with D hard to call. Germline-derived CDR1 and CDR2 are GTSNPN and SVGIG (reference sequence). V dropped 2 bases and J dropped 2 bases, with 6 bases sitting between them. The length of the CDR3 is 12 residues. For the CDR3, the DNA is TGTGCCTGGAGTCTGATTCAAGAGACCCAGTACTTC. As protein: CAWSLIQETQYF.

V is TRBV29-1 and J is TRBJ2-7; 7 bases are shared with TRBD1. CDR1 is SQVTM and CDR2 is ANQGSEA in the germline V gene. The CDR3 consists of 15 residues. The ends lost 5 bases at V and 0 bases at J; junction bases unmatched: 10. The DNA for the CDR3 is TGCAGCGTTTCCGGGACAGCAAAGAGCTCCTACGAGCAGTACTTC. It yields the protein CSVSGTAKSSYEQYF.

In its sample, this clonotype was seen many times. CDR3 bases: TGCAGCGCTGGGACAGCTGAACCCTACGAGCAGTACTTC. It encodes CSAGTAEPYEQYF. This chain joins TRBV29-1 and TRBJ2-7; 7 positions match TRBD1. The length of the CDR3 is 13 residues. V lost 7 bases, J lost 2 bases, and 8 bases stayed unmatched. Germline V lookup: CDR1 SQVTM, CDR2 ANQGSEA.

There are many counts of this clonotype. The V and J genes are TRBV7-2 and TRBJ2-5; no clear D. The germline CDR1 and CDR2 sequences are SGHTA and FQGNSA. This CDR3 comprises 12 residues. The V end lost 5 bases, the J end lost 5 bases, and 9 bases lay between the germline ends. The CDR3 DNA follows: TGTGCCAGCAGCCCCCATATGGAGACCCAGTACTTC. Its translation: CASSPHMETQYF.

This chain joins TRBV7-9 and TRBJ2-5; 9 positions match TRBD2. The length of the CDR3 is 13 residues. CDR1 and CDR2 from the germline V gene are SEHNR and FQNEAQ (reference sequence). The trim removed 5 bases at V and 5 bases at J, leaving 3 bases unmatched. The CDR3 DNA is TGTGCCAGCAGCCGGGGGACTAGCGAGACCCAGTACTTC. Encoded protein: CASSRGTSETQYF.

Regarding this clonotype: A much larger clone sits a single nucleotide away, making a read error possible. The genes are TRBV2 and TRBJ2-5, with D perhaps TRBD2 (5 bases). Germline V gene sequence: CDR1 SNHLY, CDR2 FYNNEI. This CDR3 has 12 residues. CDR3 sequence reads: CASRADSETRYF. The CDR3 nucleotides read TGTGCCAGCAGGGCGGACTCGGAGACCCGGTACTTC.

This clonotype has at least ten counts. This rearrangement joins TRBV10-1 to TRBJ1-1, with 8 bases that match TRBD1. This CDR3 spans 15 amino acids. With V trimmed by 3 bases and J by 1 base, 4 bases remained unmatched. In germline, CDR1 is WNHNN, CDR2 SYGVQD (reference sequence). This chain's CDR3 is CASSDPGTGNTEAFF. CDR3 coding DNA: TGCGCCAGCAGTGATCCCGGGACAGGGAACACTGAAGCTTTCTTT.

A note on this clonotype: A junction boundary mismatches the germline segment, possibly from a read error. The genes are TRBV6-2 or TRBV6-3 and TRBJ2-7, with D unresolved. Germline loops: CDR1 MNHEY, CDR2 SVGEGT. CDR3 length: 12 amino acids. DNA of the CDR3: TGTGCCAGCGGTTACGAGCCCTACGAGCAGTACTTC. It yields the protein CASGYEPYEQYF.

This clonotype was seen many times. The chain has TRBV25-1 and TRBJ2-5; D remains unclear. The germline V gene encodes CDR1 MGHDK and CDR2 SYGVNS. This CDR3 is built from 16 residues. V lost 3 bases and J lost 5, with 19 bases in between. CDR3 protein: CASSEGMIPLEETQYF. For the CDR3, the DNA is TGTGCCAGCAGTGAGGGCATGATCCCCCTGGAGGAGACCCAGTACTTC.

Many counts were recorded for this clonotype. The genes are TRBV5-4 and TRBJ1-2; D is ambiguous. Germline V gene sequence: CDR1 SGHNT, CDR2 YYREEE (reference sequence). V dropped 1 base and J dropped 3 bases, with 7 bases sitting between them. The CDR3 length is 13 residues. The CDR3 region is CASSLRTDYGYTF. The CDR3 coding sequence is TGTGCCAGCAGCTTGCGGACGGACTATGGCTACACCTTC.

The sample holds many counts of this clonotype. The chain couples TRBV10-3 to TRBJ2-7; possibly TRBD1 for D (6 bases). The V gene lost 2 bases and the J gene lost 7 bases, with 9 bases spanning the gap. This CDR3 contains 12 residues. The germline V gene has CDR1 ENHRY and CDR2 SYGVKD. Here the CDR3 DNA reads TGTGCCATCAGTGAGGTTAGGGGGGAGCAGTACTTC. It specifies CAISEVRGEQYF.

In this sample, this clonotype turned up many times. V and J are TRBV2 and TRBJ2-7; 8 bases map to TRBD2. J gave up 7 bases and V 4 bases, and 9 bases lay outside the gene matches. CDR1 SNHLY and CDR2 FYNNEI come from the germline V gene. The CDR3 covers 14 residues. Here the CDR3 DNA reads TGTGCCAGCAGTGTTAGCGGGGCTGTCGGAGAGCAGTACTTC. Its translation is CASSVSGAVGEQYF.

This clonotype came up many times. The chain links TRBV19 to TRBJ1-1; 7 bases fit TRBD1. Germline-derived CDR1 and CDR2 are LNHDA and SQIVND (reference sequence). The V and J ends lost 4 bases and 9 bases, in that order; junction bases with no gene match: 5. The CDR3 is 12 residues long. The chain's CDR3 is CASSTGTVKAFF. In DNA form, the CDR3 reads TGTGCCAGTAGTACAGGGACAGTAAAAGCTTTCTTT.